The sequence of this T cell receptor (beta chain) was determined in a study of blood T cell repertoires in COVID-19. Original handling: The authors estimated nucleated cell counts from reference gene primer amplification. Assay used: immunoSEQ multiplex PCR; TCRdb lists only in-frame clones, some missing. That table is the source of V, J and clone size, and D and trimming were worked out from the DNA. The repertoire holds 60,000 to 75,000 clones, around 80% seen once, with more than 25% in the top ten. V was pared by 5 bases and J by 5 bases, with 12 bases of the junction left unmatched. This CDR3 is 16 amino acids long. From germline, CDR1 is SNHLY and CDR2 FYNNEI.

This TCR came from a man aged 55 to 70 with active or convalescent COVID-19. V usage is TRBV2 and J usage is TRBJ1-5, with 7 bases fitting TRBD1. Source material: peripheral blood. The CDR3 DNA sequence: TGTGCCAGCAGTTACAGGGGTGGAACTACCTATCAGCCCCAGCATTTT. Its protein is CASSYRGGTTYQPQHF.